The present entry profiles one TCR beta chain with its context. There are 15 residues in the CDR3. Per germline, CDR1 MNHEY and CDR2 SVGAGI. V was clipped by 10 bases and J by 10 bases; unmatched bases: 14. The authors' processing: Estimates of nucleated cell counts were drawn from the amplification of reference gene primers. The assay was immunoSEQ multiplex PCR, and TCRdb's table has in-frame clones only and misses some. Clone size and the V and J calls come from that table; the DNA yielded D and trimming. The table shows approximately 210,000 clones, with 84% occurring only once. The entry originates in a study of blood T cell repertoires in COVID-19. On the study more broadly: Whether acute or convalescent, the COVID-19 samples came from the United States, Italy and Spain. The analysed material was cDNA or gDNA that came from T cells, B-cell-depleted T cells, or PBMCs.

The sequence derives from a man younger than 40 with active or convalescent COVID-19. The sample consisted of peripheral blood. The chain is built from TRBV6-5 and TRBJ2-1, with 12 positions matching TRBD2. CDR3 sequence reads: CATSRSGLAGGEQFF. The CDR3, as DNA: TGTGCCACCTCACGATCGGGGCTAGCGGGGGGGGAGCAGTTCTTC.